These 12 T cell receptor beta chains came from one sample sequenced in a study of blood T cell repertoires in COVID-19 (dated by TCRdb to about 2020). The protocol used for the library was the immunoSEQ multiplex PCR assay. TCRdb carries this immuneACCESS record with in-frame sequences only. Its versions omit some clonotypes, under half of them owing to an unresolved V gene in the studies checked, with the rest unexplained. Here the sample has about 210,000 clones; roughly 84% occur a single time. The top ten constitute approximately 7.2% of the sample. The sample consisted of PBMCs or T cells enriched from blood (not recorded which). These receptors came from a man in his thirties or forties in a cohort exposed to, infected with or recovered from COVID-19 (not recorded which).

This clone appeared a few times. The chain joins TRBV4-3 to TRBJ1-5; D may be TRBD1 (6 bases). V was shortened by 0 bases and J by 7 bases, with 13 bases between the two germline ends. The CDR3 covers 15 residues. Germline CDR1 reads LGHNA; CDR2 reads YSLEER. The CDR3 DNA sequence: TGCGCCAGCAGCCAAGACATAGGGGGTCGACAGCCCCAGCATTTT. Encoded protein: CASSQDIGGRQPQHF.

V and J are TRBV27 and TRBJ1-2, with TRBD1 identical over 9 bases. The CDR3 is 17 residues long. CDR1 and CDR2 from the germline V gene are MNHEY and SMNVEV (reference sequence). J lost 2 bases, V lost 2 bases, and 9 bases had no gene match. CDR3 bases: TGTGCCAGCAGTTTAGTTAGATCCGGGACAGGGAACTATGGCTACACCTTC. This translates into CASSLVRSGTGNYGYTF.

The gene calls are TRBV6-5 and TRBJ2-7, with 10 bases identical to TRBD2. V lost 2 bases to trimming and J lost 6 bases; unmatched junction nucleotides: 10. The length of the CDR3 is 16 residues. Germline V CDR1 and CDR2: MNHEY, SVGAGI. CDR3 sequence: CASSYRFTSGKGEQYF. The CDR3, as DNA: TGTGCCAGCAGTTACAGGTTTACTAGCGGGAAGGGCGAGCAGTACTTC.

V gene TRBV5-1 combines with J gene TRBJ2-1; 12 nucleotides align to TRBD2. This CDR3 comprises 15 residues. The trim removed 4 bases at V and 6 bases at J, leaving 5 bases unmatched. Per the germline V gene, CDR1 is SGHRS and CDR2 is YFSETQ. The CDR3 loop reads CASSPTSGSSNEQFF. CDR3 bases: TGCGCCAGCAGCCCGACTAGCGGGAGTTCCAATGAGCAGTTCTTC.

The genes are TRBV4-1 and TRBJ2-7, with 8 nucleotides matching TRBD2. This CDR3 is 15 amino acids long. V gave up 1 base and J gave up 2 bases; unmatched junction bases: 4. CDR1 is MGHRA, CDR2 YSYEKL, per germline. In nucleotides, the CDR3 is TGCGCCAGCAGCCAAGGTCTACTAGCGGCCTACGAGCAGTACTTC. This encodes CASSQGLLAAYEQYF.

The V gene is TRBV27, the J gene TRBJ2-3, with D unresolved. The germline V and J ends were trimmed by 3 bases and 6 bases, with 19 bases remaining between them. The length of the CDR3 is 16 residues. CDR1 MNHEY and CDR2 SMNVEV come from the germline V gene (reference sequence). The CDR3 coding sequence is TGTGCCAGCAGTTTGTCGGTGCATGGTGGGCCGGATACGCAGTATTTT. Translation: CASSLSVHGGPDTQYF.

This clone was seen a few times. The rearrangement uses TRBV7-9 and TRBJ2-1; D unresolved. The CDR3 covers 11 residues. V was pared by 5 bases and J by 9 bases, with 8 bases between. The germline CDR1 and CDR2 sequences are SEHNR and FQNEAQ (reference sequence). Here the CDR3 DNA reads TGTGCCAGCAGCCTGAGCTCTGAGCAGTTCTTC. It translates to CASSLSSEQFF.

The V gene is TRBV9, the J gene TRBJ2-1; D is undetermined. The CDR3 runs 12 residues. Trimming took off 0 bases at V and 9 bases at J, with 7 bases between the two ends. Germline V CDR1 and CDR2: SGDLS, YYNGEE. CDR3 DNA: TGTGCCAGCAGCGTAGATCTCCGTGAGCAGTTCTTC. It is translated as CASSVDLREQFF.

This clone showed up just a few times. J is TRBJ2-4 and V is TRBV15; D perhaps matches TRBD1 (5 bases). V was clipped by 6 bases and J by 3 bases, with 9 bases between them. The CDR3 sequence is 13 residues long. Germline CDR1 and CDR2: LNHNV and YYDKDF (reference sequence). The CDR3 nucleotides are TGTGCCACCAGGTTAGACAGCAAAAACATTCAGTACTTC. It codes for CATRLDSKNIQYF.

The gene calls are TRBV4-3 and TRBJ1-5; a possible D gene is TRBD1 (5 bases). V was cut by 4 bases and J by 3 bases, with 13 bases left in between. This CDR3 region has 15 residues. CDR1 is LGHNA and CDR2 is YSLEER in the germline V gene. Written as DNA, the CDR3 is TGCGCCAGCAGCCCCCGGAGGGGCGACAATCAGCCCCAGCATTTT. Protein: CASSPRRGDNQPQHF.

The chain joins TRBV7-8 to TRBJ2-1; D is undetermined. Trimming left V 7 bases short and J 5 bases short, with 12 bases between. Germline CDR1 reads SGHVS; CDR2 reads FQNEAQ. This CDR3 is 13 amino acids long. CDR3 amino acids: CASTVQNNNEQFF. The CDR3 nucleotides are TGTGCCAGCACCGTACAAAATAACAATGAGCAGTTCTTC.

The chain recombines TRBV7-3 with TRBJ2-1, with 8 bases that match TRBD1. This CDR3 comprises 15 residues. CDR1 is SGHTA, CDR2 FQGTGA, per germline. V dropped 3 bases and J dropped 2; count of bases not matched to a gene: 3. DNA for the CDR3: TGTGCCAGCAGCTTGCAGGGGGCGACCTACAATGAGCAGTTCTTC. Residues: CASSLQGATYNEQFF.